These 22 T cell receptor beta chains were sequenced from one sample in a study of CD8 T cells in ankylosing spondylitis. Study-level findings and limits: A motif in TCR beta, a set of roughly eight highly homologous variants, appeared characteristic of ankylosing spondylitis blood.

These receptors lack a known antigen. TCRdb re-analysed the 5' RACE reads in MiXCR, keeping a single row per CDR3 protein. The profile shows 470,000 or so distinct CDR3 sequences, 20% to 30% of them singletons. The sequenced material came from blood, either unsorted or a sorted T cell fraction (not recorded which). The receptors here all came from a male donor with ankylosing spondylitis.

A few counts support this clonotype. The V and J genes are TRBV14 and TRBJ2-7; the D is unclear. Trimming took off 0 bases at V and 3 bases at J, with 6 bases between the two ends. This CDR3 contains 13 residues. The germline CDR1 and CDR2 sequences are SGHDN and FVKESK. The CDR3 sequence: CASSQDKNYEQYF. DNA of the CDR3: TGTGCCAGCAGCCAAGACAAGAACTACGAGCAGTACTTC.

V usage is TRBV12-3 or TRBV12-4 and J usage is TRBJ1-2; D gene uncertain. This CDR3 contains 14 residues. Trimming left V 6 bases short and J 0 bases short, with 11 bases between. The CDR3 is CASSQTRTNYGYTF. As DNA, the CDR3 is TGTGCCAGCAGCCAGACACGAACTAACTATGGCTACACCTTC.

This clonotype appeared a few times. This chain joins TRBV4-2 and TRBJ1-1; D remains unclear. V was cut by 3 bases and J by 1 base, with 12 bases left in between. This CDR3 contains 15 residues. Looked up from germline, CDR1 is LGHNA and CDR2 is YNFKEQ. The DNA of the CDR3 is TGTGCCAGCAGCCAGGACCCCTACTGGAACACTGAAGCTTTCTTT. Amino acid sequence: CASSQDPYWNTEAFF.

In nucleotides, the CDR3 is TGTGCCAGCAGTGAATGGCAGACTGAGCAGTTCTTC. Translation gives CASSEWQTEQFF. J is TRBJ2-1 and V is TRBV2, with D unclear. Per the germline V gene, CDR1 is SNHLY and CDR2 is FYNNEI. The CDR3 consists of 12 residues. V was trimmed by 2 bases and J by 9 bases, leaving 8 bases between them.

This clonotype was detected only a few times. V is TRBV28 and J is TRBJ1-5, with TRBD1 identical over 9 bases. The CDR3 has 15 amino acids. Germline lookup yields CDR1 MDHEN and CDR2 SYDVKM. V shed 5 bases, J shed 1 base, and the junction held 3 bases outside the gene matches. The CDR3 nucleotides read TGTGCCAGCAGTGGGGACAGGGCAAGCAATCAGCCCCAGCATTTT. Its translation is CASSGDRASNQPQHF.

The chain is built from TRBV5-1 and TRBJ1-1; the match to TRBD1 covers 10 bases. This CDR3 region has 18 residues. Trimming took 4 bases from V and 4 from J; bases not matched to a gene: 16. Germline lookup yields CDR1 SGHRS and CDR2 YFSETQ. The CDR3 region is CASSVRSGTGDVGTEAFF. The CDR3 DNA reads TGCGCCAGCAGCGTAAGATCCGGGACAGGGGATGTCGGCACTGAAGCTTTCTTT.

This clonotype was counted a few times. This chain joins TRBV2 and TRBJ1-2; 8 bases map to TRBD1. Germline CDR1 reads SNHLY; CDR2 reads FYNNEI. The junction had 2 bases not matched to a gene; V was cut back by 5 bases and J by 0 bases. The CDR3 sequence is 14 residues long. The CDR3 protein is CASSQGATNYGYTF. The CDR3, as DNA: TGTGCCAGCAGTCAGGGGGCGACTAACTATGGCTACACCTTC.

At least ten counts were recorded for this clonotype. The rearrangement uses TRBV29-1 and TRBJ2-5, with 15 positions matching TRBD2. V gave up 6 bases and J gave up 5 bases; unmatched junction bases: 10. Germline-derived CDR1 and CDR2 are SQVTM and ANQGSEA. CDR3 length: 16 amino acids. CDR3 in amino acids: CSVGGLAGGIEETQYF. CDR3 in DNA: TGCAGCGTCGGAGGACTAGCGGGAGGGATAGAGGAGACCCAGTACTTC. The variable domain in full, with the rest retrieved from reference TRBV29-1 and TRBJ2-5, is SAVISQKPSRDICQRGTSLTIQCQVDSQVTMMFWYRQQPGQSLTLIATANQGSEATYESGFVIDKFPISRPNLTFSTLTVSNMSPEDSSIYLCSVGGLAGGIEETQYFGPGTRLLVL.

This clonotype was counted a few times. The V gene is TRBV12-3 or TRBV12-4, the J gene TRBJ2-7, with 10 bases lining up with TRBD1. The CDR3 extends over 15 amino acids. V lost 3 bases and J lost 5; bases outside the gene matches: 7. CDR3 nucleotides: TGTGCCAGCAGTTTTAATAGGGGGACAGGGGACGAGCAGTACTTC. This codes for CASSFNRGTGDEQYF.

This clonotype was found a few times. The gene calls are TRBV6-1 and TRBJ2-1, with 7 bases fitting TRBD2. Losses at the gene ends were 6 bases for V and 3 bases for J; bases not matched to a gene: 5. Germline V CDR1 and CDR2: MNHNS, SASEGT. This CDR3 is built from 14 residues. Here the CDR3 reads CASRRLADYNEQFF. The CDR3 nucleotides read TGTGCCAGCAGGAGACTAGCAGACTACAATGAGCAGTTCTTC.

The V and J genes are TRBV29-1 and TRBJ2-3; D is undetermined. Germline CDR1 and CDR2: SQVTM and ANQGSEA. The CDR3 has 15 residues. Trimming left V 6 bases short and J 2 bases short, with 18 bases between. CDR3 DNA sequence: TGCAGCGTGAGCGTTGAAGTGGGTATCACAGATACGCAGTATTTT. Its translation is CSVSVEVGITDTQYF.

The J gene is TRBJ2-1, the V gene TRBV5-5; D not certain. This CDR3 region has 13 residues. V gave up 0 bases and J gave up 7 bases, with 8 bases separating them. Germline V gene lookup returns CDR1 SGHKS and CDR2 YYEKEE (reference sequence). Here the CDR3 reads CASSLGAANEQFF. CDR3 bases: TGTGCCAGCAGCTTGGGGGCAGCAAATGAGCAGTTCTTC.

This clonotype turned up a few times. The CDR3 is CASSQGGSQPQHF. CDR3 in DNA: TGTGCCAGCAGCCAAGGGGGAAGTCAGCCCCAGCATTTT. V gene TRBV12-3 or TRBV12-4 combines with J gene TRBJ1-5, with D maybe TRBD1 (6 bases). Trimming pared 6 bases from V and 6 bases from J, leaving 12 bases between. The CDR3 length is 13 residues.

This chain uses TRBV7-9 with TRBJ2-4; 13 nucleotides line up with TRBD2. Germline-derived CDR1 and CDR2 are SEHNR and FQNEAQ (reference sequence). J lost 7 bases, V lost 5 bases, and 8 bases had no gene match. The CDR3 runs to 16 residues. The CDR3 nucleotides are TGTGCCAGCAGCCTTGGGACTAGCGGGAAATGGAACATTCAGTACTTC. This encodes CASSLGTSGKWNIQYF.

In its sample, this clonotype was seen a few times. This chain uses TRBV2 with TRBJ2-2, with D possibly being TRBD2 (5 bases). Per germline, CDR1 SNHLY and CDR2 FYNNEI. The CDR3 sequence is 15 residues long. Trimming cost V 6 bases and J 5 bases, with 16 bases left between them. CDR3 DNA sequence: TGTGCCAGCAGAACCGGGGTAGTGGAAACCGGGGAGCTGTTTTTT. Its protein product is CASRTGVVETGELFF.

This clonotype showed up just a few times. The rearrangement links TRBV27 to TRBJ2-1; 8 nucleotides align to TRBD1. From germline, CDR1 is MNHEY and CDR2 SMNVEV (reference sequence). V shed 5 bases, J shed 8 bases, and the junction held 5 bases outside the gene matches. This CDR3 is built from 13 residues. The CDR3 DNA follows: TGTGCCAGCAGTCCCCGACAGGGGTATGAGCAGTTCTTC. Translated, it gives CASSPRQGYEQFF.

This clonotype was seen a few times. The V call is TRBV7-9, the J call TRBJ1-6; D remains ambiguous. V lost 3 bases, J lost 6 bases, and 6 bases lay in between. CDR1 is SEHNR, CDR2 FQNEAQ, per germline (reference sequence). CDR3 length: 13 amino acids. CDR3: CASSLARNSPLHF. The CDR3 coding sequence is TGTGCCAGCAGCTTGGCGCGTAATTCACCCCTCCACTTT.

The chain combines TRBV5-1 with TRBJ2-2; the D gene is possibly TRBD1 (7 bases). Trimming removed 4 bases at V and 0 bases at J, with 13 bases between. The CDR3 extends over 16 amino acids. From germline, CDR1 is SGHRS and CDR2 YFSETQ. The DNA of the CDR3 is TGCGCCAGCAGCCCGGAGGGACAGCCGAACACCGGGGAGCTGTTTTTT. Translating it yields CASSPEGQPNTGELFF.

The chain recombines TRBV20-1 with TRBJ2-2, with 7 nucleotides matching TRBD2. The germline V gene encodes CDR1 DFQATT and CDR2 SNEGSKA (reference sequence). CDR3 length equals 15 residues. V lost 3 bases to trimming and J lost 0 bases; unmatched junction nucleotides: 4. Here the CDR3 reads CSASGRRPNTGELFF. The CDR3 DNA reads as TGCAGTGCTAGCGGGAGGCGCCCGAACACCGGGGAGCTGTTTTTT.

This chain uses TRBV6-1 with TRBJ1-2; 10 bases map to TRBD1. The CDR3 is made up of 14 amino acids. Trimming took 7 bases from V and 3 from J; bases not matched to a gene: 5. The germline V gene has CDR1 MNHNS and CDR2 SASEGT. CDR3 nucleotides: TGTGCCAGCAAAAGGACAGGGGGTCACTATGGCTACACCTTC. Residues: CASKRTGGHYGYTF.

The V call is TRBV28, the J call TRBJ2-3; 7 bases align to TRBD2. The CDR3 runs to 16 residues. CDR1 and CDR2 (germline): MDHEN, SYDVKM. V was pared by 5 bases and J by 2 bases, with 10 bases of the junction left unmatched. As DNA, the CDR3 is TGTGCCAGCAGTCCCAGGGAGGGACTATACACAGATACGCAGTATTTT. Amino acids: CASSPREGLYTDTQYF.

The chain is built from TRBV5-1 and TRBJ1-4, with a weak D call TRBD1 (6 bases). CDR3 length: 15 residues. Per the germline V gene, CDR1 is SGHRS and CDR2 is YFSETQ. Trimming took off 0 bases at V and 5 bases at J, with 11 bases between the two ends. The CDR3 sequence is CASSLAGARNEKLFF. DNA of the CDR3: TGCGCCAGCAGCTTGGCAGGGGCACGGAATGAAAAACTGTTTTTT.